Described below is a single T cell receptor beta chain sequence and its context. Its target is not known. The data originate from a study of T cell responses to AZD1222 COVID-19 vaccine. Using immunoSEQ multiplex PCR, the repertoire was profiled, and TCRdb retains in-frame clones only, with some absent. The repertoire consists of about 150,000 clones, with roughly nine tenths occurring once and the leading ten covering roughly 1.6%. After removal of 2 bases from V and 0 bases from J, the junction contained 8 bases not matched to a gene. There are 17 residues in the CDR3. Germline assignment: CDR1 MRHNA and CDR2 SNTAGT. General observations from the study: Most donors were white British, females outnumbered males, and clonal diversity was possibly underestimated. Spike-specific TCR breadth and depth rose after two AZD1222 doses. There were vaccine-associated CD4 TCRs across spike, dominant at 160-218 and 743-854.

The source is an adult who received the AZD1222 COVID-19 vaccine. The V call is TRBV6-4, the J call TRBJ2-3, with 7 bases fitting TRBD1. The input for sequencing was peripheral blood, taken 28 days after the second AZD1222 dose. CDR3 DNA sequence: TGTGCCAGCAGTGACGGTACAGGGGCCCTCAGCACAGATACGCAGTATTTT. It is translated as CASSDGTGALSTDTQYF.